This T cell receptor beta chain stems from a study of T cell repertoires in cytomegalovirus infection. Study-wide results and caveats: Clonotypes of TCR beta that were HLA-C-restricted and CMV-specific dominated the ex vivo response.

TCRdb ran MiXCR on the reads and lists one entry per CDR3 protein. The sample has 740,000 or so distinct CDR3 sequences, roughly a third seen once. The sample holds a few counts of this clonotype. Its antigen is unknown. The clonotype comes from a human donor in good health (CMV status not recorded). Some clones in this sample may be carry-over from other donors' samples. Sequenced: PBMCs.

The CDR3 region is CASSSSRSGTDTQYF. CDR3 bases: TGTGCCAGCAGCTCGTCTCGGTCTGGCACAGATACGCAGTATTTT. The chain joins TRBV7-6 to TRBJ2-3, with D unresolved. Trimming took off 4 bases at V and 1 base at J, with 12 bases between the two ends. From germline, CDR1 is SGHVS and CDR2 FNYEAQ. This CDR3 region has 15 residues.